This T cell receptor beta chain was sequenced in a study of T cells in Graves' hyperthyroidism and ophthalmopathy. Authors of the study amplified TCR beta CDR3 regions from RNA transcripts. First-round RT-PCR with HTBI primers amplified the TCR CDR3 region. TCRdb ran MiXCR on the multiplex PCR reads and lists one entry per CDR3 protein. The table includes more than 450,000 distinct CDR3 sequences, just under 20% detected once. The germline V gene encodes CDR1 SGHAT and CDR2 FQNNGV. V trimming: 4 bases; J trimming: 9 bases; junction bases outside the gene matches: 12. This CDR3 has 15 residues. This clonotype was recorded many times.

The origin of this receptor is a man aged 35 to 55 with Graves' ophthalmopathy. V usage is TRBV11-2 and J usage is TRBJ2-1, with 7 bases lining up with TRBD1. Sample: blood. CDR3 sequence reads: CASSSDRAPIAEQFF. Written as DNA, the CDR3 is TGTGCCAGCAGCTCTGACAGGGCCCCTATAGCTGAGCAGTTCTTC. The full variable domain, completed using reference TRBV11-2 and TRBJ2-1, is EAGVAQSPRYKIIEKRQSVAFWCNPISGHATLYWYQQILGQGPKLLIQFQNNGVVDDSQLPKDRFSAERLKGVDSTLKIQPAKLEDSAVYLCASSSDRAPIAEQFFGPGTRLTVL.